These T cell receptor beta chains were read from a single sample in a study of shared clonotypes between healthy human individuals. This table comes from immunoSEQ multiplex PCR, and its TCRdb copy is limited to in-frame clones, with some not included. The profile covers 650,000 to 800,000 clones, with roughly 94% appearing a single time and more than 20% taken by the ten largest. Sequenced: naive CD8+ T cells sorted from blood. These receptors were taken from a man younger than 45 in good health. Each CDR3 is given with its conserved first and last residue. Each record gives: V gene, J gene, D gene, clone size, CDR3 DNA, CDR3 protein. D genes are given only for firm matches. Clone sizes are given selectively: once, few, many, or a class where the clone is expanded.

TRBV6-5	TRBJ2-1	TRBD2	.	TGTGCCAGCCGCAGCGGGAGGGTTGGGGAGCAGTTCTTC	CASRSGRVGEQFF
TRBV6-6	TRBJ2-7	TRBD2	few	TGTGCCAGCAGTTACTCGACAGCGGGAGGGTCCTACGAGCAGTACTTC	CASSYSTAGGSYEQYF
TRBV27	TRBJ1-5	.	.	TGTGCCAGCAGACAGAGCAATCAGCCCCAGCATTTT	CASRQSNQPQHF
TRBV7-9	TRBJ2-1	.	.	TGTGCCAGCAGCTTATTTCCGAATGAGCAGTTCTTC	CASSLFPNEQFF
TRBV28	TRBJ2-7	.	.	TGTGCCAGCAGTGACCTTGGGGACGGGGACTACGAGCAGTACTTC	CASSDLGDGDYEQYF
TRBV20-1	TRBJ2-2	.	.	TGCAGTGCTAGCATAGTCGGGGAGCTGTTTTTT	CSASIVGELFF
TRBV6-5	TRBJ2-1	TRBD2	.	TGTGCCAGCAGTGGCCGGACTAGTGTAGGTTCTGAGCAGTTCTTC	CASSGRTSVGSEQFF
TRBV6-1	TRBJ2-7	TRBD2	.	TGTGCCAGCAACCTTAGCGGGGGACTCTACGAGCAGTACTTC	CASNLSGGLYEQYF
TRBV12-1	TRBJ2-7	.	.	TGTGCCAGCAGCTTACGGTCGGGCTCCTACGAGCAGTACTTC	CASSLRSGSYEQYF
TRBV4-3	TRBJ1-3	TRBD1	.	TGCGCCAGCAGCCAGGGAAGTACCGGGACAGGGGGCTTAGGAAACACCATATATTTT	CASSQGSTGTGGLGNTIYF
TRBV5-4	TRBJ2-1	.	.	TGTGCCAGCAGCGCTATTCAACACACCCATGAGCAGTTCTTC	CASSAIQHTHEQFF
TRBV7-2	TRBJ2-4	TRBD2	.	TGTGCCAGCAGCCCGGGACTAGCGGATCCCGAGGGCATTCAGTACTTC	CASSPGLADPEGIQYF
TRBV7-9	TRBJ2-3	.	few	TGTGCCAGCAGCTTAGGTACAGATACGCAGTATTTT	CASSLGTDTQYF
TRBV6-5	TRBJ1-4	TRBD1	once	TGTGCCAGCAGTAAGACAGGGGCTAACAATGAAAAACTGTTTTTT	CASSKTGANNEKLFF
TRBV9	TRBJ2-7	.	.	TGTGCCAGCAGCGTAGAGGGAGCCCCCTACGAGCAGTACTTC	CASSVEGAPYEQYF
TRBV9	TRBJ2-7	.	.	TGTGCCAGCAGCGAGGGCGGGATGGATTACGAGCAGTACTTC	CASSEGGMDYEQYF
TRBV21-1	TRBJ2-7	.	.	TGTGCCAGCAGCACGCGGGCCAAGAAAAAAATATACGAGCAGTACTTC	CASSTRAKKKIYEQYF
TRBV5-1	TRBJ2-5	TRBD2	.	TGCGCCAGCAGCTTGTTTAGTAGCGGGAATGGAGAGACCCAGTACTTC	CASSLFSSGNGETQYF
TRBV7-9	TRBJ2-3	.	.	TGTGCCAGCAGTCATATAGGTGGGGCAGATACGCAGTATTTT	CASSHIGGADTQYF
TRBV4-1	TRBJ1-3	.	.	TGCGCCAGCAGCTTACGGGACTCCTCTGGAAACACCATATATTTT	CASSLRDSSGNTIYF
TRBV29-1	TRBJ2-1	.	.	TGCAGCGTTGGGGCCTACTATGACGGACCGTCGGATGAGCAGTTCTTC	CSVGAYYDGPSDEQFF
TRBV7-9	TRBJ2-5	.	.	TGTGCCAGCAGCCACTTCAAACCGACAGGACAAGAGACCCAGTACTTC	CASSHFKPTGQETQYF
TRBV27	TRBJ2-7	.	.	TGTGCCAGCAAGTCTTCCGAGCGGCCGAACGAGCAGTACTTC	CASKSSERPNEQYF
TRBV27	TRBJ2-5	TRBD2	.	TGTGCCAGCAGCTTTCTAGCGGGAGGACCCAGGGGGGGGGAGACCCAGTACTTC	CASSFLAGGPRGGETQYF
TRBV29-1	TRBJ2-7	TRBD2	.	TGCAGCGTAATACTAGCGGGAGACTCCGAGCAGTACTTC	CSVILAGDSEQYF
TRBV7-9	TRBJ2-7	.	.	TGTGCCAGCAGCTCCCGCCACTACGAGCAGCACTTC	CASSSRHYEQHF
TRBV27	TRBJ2-2	.	.	TGTGCCAGCAGTTTTTTAGGGCAGGGTGGCACCGGGGAGCTGTTTTTT	CASSFLGQGGTGELFF
TRBV4-3	TRBJ2-2	TRBD2	.	TGCGCCAGCAGCCAAACTAGCGGGTGGGAGCTGTTTTTT	CASSQTSGWELFF
TRBV10-1	TRBJ2-7	.	.	TGCGCCAGCAGTGCAGGAGACTACGAGCAGTACTTC	CASSAGDYEQYF
TRBV11-2	TRBJ2-7	.	.	TGTGCCAGCAGCGGGGGGCGTTTAGGGTACGAGCAGTACTTC	CASSGGRLGYEQYF
TRBV7-6	TRBJ2-2	.	.	TGTGCCAGCAGCTTAGCCCCCCTAGAGGACACCGGGGAGCTGTTTTTT	CASSLAPLEDTGELFF
TRBV7-9	TRBJ2-1	.	.	TGTGCCAGCAGCTTATCCGACCAGAGCTCCTACAATGAGCAGTTCTTC	CASSLSDQSSYNEQFF
TRBV4-1	TRBJ2-7	.	.	TGCGCCAGCAGCCAAGTGACAGGCTCCTACGAGCAGTACTTC	CASSQVTGSYEQYF
TRBV4-3	TRBJ1-2	TRBD1	.	TGCGCCAGCAGCCCCCGGACAGGAGTCATTAACTATGGCTACACCTTC	CASSPRTGVINYGYTF
TRBV29-1	TRBJ2-1	.	.	TGCAGCGTTGAACCCCGGGGGAGCAATGAGCAGTTCTTC	CSVEPRGSNEQFF
TRBV15	TRBJ1-1	TRBD1	.	TGTGCCACCAGCGCGGACAGGATGAACACTGAAGCTTTCTTT	CATSADRMNTEAFF
TRBV27	TRBJ2-1	TRBD2	.	TGTGCCAGCAGTCCCGGGACTAGTCTCTACAATGAGCAGTTCTTC	CASSPGTSLYNEQFF
TRBV27	TRBJ2-3	.	.	TGTGCCAGCAGTTCAAGGGACGGAACTAGCACAGATACGCAGTATTTT	CASSSRDGTSTDTQYF
TRBV29-1	TRBJ2-7	.	.	TGCAGCGGAATCCAGGGTACGTCCTACGAGCAGTACTTC	CSGIQGTSYEQYF
TRBV6-1	TRBJ2-3	.	.	TGTGCCAGCAGTGAAAACGTTGATGGGAGCACAGATACGCAGTATTTT	CASSENVDGSTDTQYF
TRBV7-8	TRBJ2-7	TRBD2	.	TGTGCCAGCAGCTTACTAGCGGGAGGGCCTCACGAGCAGTACTTC	CASSLLAGGPHEQYF
TRBV28	TRBJ1-1	.	.	TGTGCCAGCAGTTTGACGGACATAATTAACACTGAAGCTTTCTTT	CASSLTDIINTEAFF
TRBV2	TRBJ2-7	.	.	TGTGCCAGCACAGGCACCCTCTACGAGCAGTACTTC	CASTGTLYEQYF
TRBV27	TRBJ2-7	.	.	TGTGCCAGCAGTCCCTCCGGGACGAATACCTACGAGCAGTACTTC	CASSPSGTNTYEQYF
TRBV2	TRBJ2-2	.	.	TGTGCCAGCAGTGAAGCATGGACTACCTCCACCGGGGAGCTGTTTTTT	CASSEAWTTSTGELFF
TRBV19	TRBJ2-7	.	.	TGTGCCAGTAGCCCCTACGAGCAGTACTTC	CASSPYEQYF
TRBV7-2	TRBJ2-1	TRBD2	.	TGTGCCAGCAGCTTAGCGTCGACTAGCGGGAGGGCCGGGCAGTTCTTC	CASSLASTSGRAGQFF
TRBV7-8	TRBJ2-1	.	.	TGTGCCAGCAGTACCCCGGGGCTAAGGGGCGATGAGCAGTTCTTC	CASSTPGLRGDEQFF
TRBV5-1	TRBJ2-3	.	once	TGCGCCAGCAGCTTGGTCGCAGATACGCAGTATTTT	CASSLVADTQYF